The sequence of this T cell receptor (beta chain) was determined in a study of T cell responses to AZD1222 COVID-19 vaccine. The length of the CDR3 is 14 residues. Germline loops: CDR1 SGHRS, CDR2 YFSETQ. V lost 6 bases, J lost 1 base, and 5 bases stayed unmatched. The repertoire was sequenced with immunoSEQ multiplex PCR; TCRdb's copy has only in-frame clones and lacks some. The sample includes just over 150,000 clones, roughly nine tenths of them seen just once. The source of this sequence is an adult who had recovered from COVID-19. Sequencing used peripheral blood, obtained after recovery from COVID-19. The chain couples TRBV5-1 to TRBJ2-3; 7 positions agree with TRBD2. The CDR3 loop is CASNRLAGTDTQYF. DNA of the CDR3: TGCGCCAGCAACAGGCTAGCGGGCACAGATACGCAGTATTTT.